The rows below give T cell receptor beta chains drawn from one sample of a study of T cells after yellow fever vaccination. Via MiXCR, TCRdb re-called the 5' RACE reads, giving one row per CDR3 protein. The sample consists of about 300,000 distinct CDR3 sequences, 8.7% of them appearing once. Specimen: CD4+ T cells sorted from PBMCs, collected 5 days after the yellow fever booster vaccination. These receptors all stem from a man aged 18 to 29 who received the YFV17D yellow fever vaccine. CDR3s include the opening cysteine and the closing phenylalanine or tryptophan. Each record gives: clone size, V gene, J gene, D gene, CDR3 protein, CDR3 DNA. The D gene is left open where the match is weak. The size field is filled for only some rows; it gives once, few, many or a size class.

>few|TRBV2|TRBJ2-1|TRBD2
CASSYIAGGDNEQFF
TGTGCCAGCAGTTATATAGCGGGGGGGGACAATGAGCAGTTCTTC
>few|TRBV14|TRBJ1-4|-
CASSPRLRATNEKLFF
TGTGCCAGCAGCCCCCGTCTTAGGGCAACTAATGAAAAACTGTTTTTT
>-|TRBV4-2|TRBJ1-6|-
CASSQDFSLGESPLHF
TGTGCCAGCAGCCAAGATTTCTCACTGGGGGAATCACCCCTCCACTTT
>few|TRBV7-8|TRBJ2-1|-
CASSLGRDGEQFF
TGTGCCAGCAGCTTAGGACGAGACGGTGAGCAGTTCTTC
>-|TRBV6-2/TRBV6-3|TRBJ1-5|-
CASTRGSRGGQPQHF
TGTGCCAGCACCCGAGGATCAAGGGGTGGTCAGCCCCAGCATTTT
>-|TRBV20-1|TRBJ2-3|-
CSATTGMADTQYF
TGCAGTGCTACCACAGGGATGGCAGATACGCAGTATTTT
>-|TRBV20-1|TRBJ2-4|-
CSASRGGGAKNIQYF
TGCAGTGCTAGTCGGGGTGGGGGTGCCAAAAACATTCAGTACTTC
>few|TRBV14|TRBJ2-1|-
CASSQEVRGRDEQFF
TGTGCCAGCAGCCAAGAGGTACGGGGGCGGGATGAGCAGTTCTTC
>-|TRBV10-3|TRBJ2-3|-
CAISDTLKGDTQYF
TGTGCCATCAGTGATACCTTGAAGGGGGATACGCAGTATTTT
>-|TRBV25-1|TRBJ1-2|TRBD1
CASSEPGQGYGYTF
TGTGCCAGCAGTGAACCGGGACAGGGCTATGGCTACACCTTC
>few|TRBV11-2|TRBJ2-5|-
CASSLSFAGALGETQYF
TGTGCCAGCAGCTTATCATTCGCGGGGGCGCTGGGAGAGACCCAGTACTTC
>few|TRBV28|TRBJ1-5|-
CASSGPEWRGNQPQHF
TGTGCCAGCAGTGGACCTGAATGGAGGGGCAATCAGCCCCAGCATTTT
>-|TRBV7-2|TRBJ1-5|-
CASSLGQGTSNQPQHF
TGTGCCAGCAGCTTAGGGCAGGGTACCAGCAATCAGCCCCAGCATTTT
>-|TRBV9|TRBJ2-3|-
CASSVEGILADTQYF
TGTGCCAGCAGCGTAGAGGGGATATTAGCAGATACGCAGTATTTT
>few|TRBV6-2/TRBV6-3|TRBJ1-5|-
CASTPWVDQPQHF
TGTGCCAGCACCCCCTGGGTAGATCAGCCCCAGCATTTT
>few|TRBV30|TRBJ1-4|-
CAYFGGGEKLFF
TGTGCCTATTTCGGGGGAGGTGAAAAACTGTTTTTT
>few|TRBV24-1|TRBJ2-2|TRBD1
CATSSRGRGELFF
TGTGCCACCAGTTCCAGGGGGCGCGGGGAGCTGTTTTTT
>many|TRBV12-3/TRBV12-4|TRBJ2-4|-
CASSRVSGGLDKNIQYF
TGTGCCAGCAGTAGAGTCTCCGGGGGTTTAGACAAAAACATTCAGTACTTC
>many|TRBV9|TRBJ2-4|TRBD2
CASSVGLAGGLNIQYF
TGTGCCAGCAGCGTAGGACTAGCGGGGGGGCTGAACATTCAGTACTTC
>many|TRBV6-5|TRBJ2-2|-
CASRDTDTGELFF
TGTGCCAGCAGGGACACCGACACCGGGGAGCTGTTTTTT
>few|TRBV14|TRBJ2-3|-
CASSQRLLDTQYF
TGTGCCAGCAGCCAACGACTCCTCGATACGCAGTATTTT
>few|TRBV2|TRBJ1-5|TRBD1
CASSFSGDRDNQPQHF
TGTGCCAGCAGTTTCTCTGGAGACAGGGACAATCAGCCCCAGCATTTT
>-|TRBV20-1|TRBJ2-2|TRBD1
CSARPRQGYTGELFF
TGCAGTGCTAGACCAAGACAGGGGTACACCGGGGAGCTGTTTTTT
>-|TRBV4-3|TRBJ1-3|-
CASSQSRGQAGNTIYF
TGCGCCAGCAGCCAATCAAGGGGCCAAGCTGGAAACACCATATATTTT
>-|TRBV20-1|TRBJ1-2|-
CSASSVANYGYTF
TGCAGTGCTAGTAGTGTAGCTAACTATGGCTACACCTTC
>-|TRBV16|TRBJ2-1|-
CASSPGLNNEQFF
TGTGCCAGCAGCCCAGGACTAAACAATGAGCAGTTCTTC
>many|TRBV21-1|TRBJ2-5|-
CASSKEYRGQGSQETQYF
TGTGCCAGCAGCAAAGAGTATAGAGGACAGGGATCCCAAGAGACCCAGTACTTC
>-|TRBV6-5|TRBJ2-1|-
CASSYSMPQGGFHEQFF
TGTGCCAGCAGTTACTCGATGCCCCAGGGGGGGTTTCATGAGCAGTTCTTC
>-|TRBV4-3|TRBJ1-1|-
CASSQQRRTEAFF
TGCGCCAGCAGCCAGCAGAGGCGCACTGAAGCTTTCTTT
>-|TRBV27|TRBJ2-7|TRBD1
CASSLRQRTGASYEQYF
TGTGCCAGCAGTTTACGCCAAAGGACAGGGGCTTCCTACGAGCAGTACTTC
>many|TRBV25-1|TRBJ2-1|-
CASSPNSGSYNEQFF
TGTGCCAGCAGCCCCAACTCAGGGTCTTACAATGAGCAGTTCTTC
>many|TRBV7-2|TRBJ2-7|TRBD1
CASSLTGLLEQYF
TGTGCCAGCAGTTTGACAGGGCTTTTGGAGCAGTACTTC
>many|TRBV5-1|TRBJ1-1|-
CASSLARRYTEAFF
TGCGCCAGCAGCTTGGCCCGGAGATACACTGAAGCTTTCTTT
>-|TRBV10-3|TRBJ2-3|-
CAIGWGDGATDTQYF
TGTGCCATCGGTTGGGGCGACGGCGCGACAGATACGCAGTATTTT
>few|TRBV10-3|TRBJ1-6|TRBD1
CAISEFRDSYNSPLHF
TGTGCCATCAGTGAATTCCGGGACAGCTATAATTCACCCCTCCACTTT
>-|TRBV19|TRBJ1-2|TRBD1
CASSISGDRGLSGRGYTF
TGTGCCAGTAGTATCAGCGGGGACAGGGGGCTCTCGGGTCGCGGCTACACCTTC
>-|TRBV12-3/TRBV12-4|TRBJ1-1|-
CASSRWVGDTEAFF
TGTGCCAGCAGTCGTTGGGTAGGGGACACTGAAGCTTTCTTT
>few|TRBV11-1|TRBJ1-2|-
CASSLDGGCYGYTF
TGTGCCAGCAGCTTAGACGGGGGTTGTTATGGCTACACCTTC
>few|TRBV6-2/TRBV6-3|TRBJ2-1|TRBD2
CASRDGTSGNNEQFF
TGTGCCAGCAGGGACGGGACTAGCGGGAACAATGAGCAGTTCTTC
>few|TRBV28|TRBJ1-3|-
CASSSGRLSGNTIYF
TGTGCCAGCAGTTCGGGACGGCTCTCTGGAAACACCATATATTTT
>few|TRBV6-1|TRBJ2-5|TRBD2
CASSEFSGGVSQYF
TGTGCCAGCAGTGAATTTAGCGGGGGGGTTTCCCAGTACTTC
>many|TRBV12-3/TRBV12-4|TRBJ1-6|-
CASSSPWLGQSNSPLHF
TGTGCCAGCAGTTCCCCTTGGCTAGGCCAGTCTAATTCACCCCTCCACTTT
>few|TRBV4-1|TRBJ2-3|TRBD2
CASSDPLRDYTDTQYF
TGCGCCAGCAGCGATCCCCTCCGGGACTACACAGATACGCAGTATTTT
>few|TRBV5-1|TRBJ2-7|-
CASSFFQAEGEQYF
TGCGCCAGCAGCTTTTTCCAGGCAGAGGGCGAGCAGTACTTC
>many|TRBV6-6|TRBJ2-4|TRBD2
CASSRGVGIQYF
TGTGCCAGCAGTCGGGGGGTAGGCATTCAGTACTTC
>-|TRBV9|TRBJ2-5|-
CASSVVGQETQYF
TGTGCCAGCAGCGTAGTGGGTCAAGAGACCCAGTACTTC
>many|TRBV7-2|TRBJ2-5|-
CASSFAPTQGQETQYF
TGTGCCAGCAGCTTTGCCCCCACCCAGGGACAAGAGACCCAGTACTTC
>few|TRBV7-3|TRBJ2-3|-
CASSLRELGDTQYF
TGTGCCAGCAGCTTGAGGGAACTTGGAGATACGCAGTATTTT